Presented here are 5 T cell receptor beta chains from one specimen sequenced in a study of blood T cell repertoires in COVID-19. The method was immunoSEQ multiplex PCR; TCRdb's version includes in-frame clones alone and lacks a portion of them. Here the sample spans approximately 53,000 clones, around 80% being singletons. The sample comprised PBMCs or T cells enriched from blood (not recorded which). Receptors were obtained from a woman aged 50 to 60 with acute COVID-19.

This chain connects TRBV7-9 to TRBJ1-1; possible D gene TRBD1, 6 bases. The length of the CDR3 is 13 residues. V lost 5 bases and J 7 bases, leaving 14 bases between the germline ends. Germline V gene sequence: CDR1 SEHNR, CDR2 FQNEAQ (reference sequence). Here the CDR3 DNA reads TGTGCCAGCAGCCCACAGGGAGTGGGTGAAGCTTTCTTT. Its translation: CASSPQGVGEAFF.

The chain employs TRBV5-1 and TRBJ1-1; no clear D. The CDR3 has 12 amino acids. The germline V and J ends were trimmed by 0 bases and 3 bases, with 3 bases remaining between them. The germline V gene encodes CDR1 SGHRS and CDR2 YFSETQ. The CDR3 loop is CASSLGHTEAFF. CDR3 sequence (DNA): TGCGCCAGCAGCTTGGGGCACACTGAAGCTTTCTTT.

The chain employs TRBV4-2 and TRBJ2-2; 7 positions agree with TRBD2. V trimming: 1 base; J trimming: 4 bases; junction bases outside the gene matches: 6. There are 16 residues in the CDR3. The germline gives CDR1 LGHNA, CDR2 YNFKEQ. The DNA for the CDR3 is TGTGCCAGCAGCCAAGTGGCGGGGGAACTCACCGGGGAGCTGTTTTTT. It encodes CASSQVAGELTGELFF.

V and J are TRBV29-1 and TRBJ2-5, with a possible D match to TRBD2 (6 bases). Germline V gene sequence: CDR1 SQVTM, CDR2 ANQGSEA. The ends were cut back, 7 bases at V and 5 bases at J, with 17 bases in the middle. CDR3 length: 13 amino acids. Here the CDR3 reads CSGRGAGQETQYF. CDR3 bases: TGCAGCGGGAGGGGAGCAGGGCAGGAGACCCAGTACTTC.

The chain joins TRBV10-1 to TRBJ2-2; TRBD1 matches at 7 bases. The CDR3 spans 17 residues. J lost 6 bases, V lost 0 bases, and 10 bases had no gene match. The germline V gene has CDR1 WNHNN and CDR2 SYGVQD (reference sequence). The DNA of the CDR3 is TGCGCCAGCAGTGAGTCACTTACAGGGGTTACGGCCGGGGAGCTGTTTTTT. Protein product: CASSESLTGVTAGELFF.